This T cell receptor (beta chain) was profiled in a study of Graves' ophthalmopathy and Graves' hyperthyroidism. Amplification targeted the TCR beta CDR3 regions, with RNA transcripts as the source material. First-round RT-PCR employed HTBI primers, with a second-round multiplex PCR after it. TCRdb reprocessed the multiplex PCR reads via MiXCR and lists one record per CDR3 protein. This table has about 550,000 distinct CDR3 sequences, roughly 40% appearing once. This clonotype was observed at least ten times. Trimming removed 1 base from V and 2 bases from J, with 6 bases in between. Germline CDR1 SGHTS, CDR2 YDEGEE. This CDR3 is built from 13 residues.

Sequencing used peripheral blood or thyroid tissue (not recorded which). The receptor comes from an adult man with Graves' hyperthyroidism. This rearrangement joins TRBV5-8 to TRBJ1-2; D is undetermined. CDR3 bases: TGTGCCAGCAGCTTGCCACCAAACTATGGCTACACCTTC. Its protein is CASSLPPNYGYTF.